This passage covers 17 T cell receptor beta chains from one sample sequenced in a study of T cells in Graves' hyperthyroidism and ophthalmopathy. TCR beta CDR3 regions were amplified from RNA transcripts. The HTBI primer set drove a first-round RT-PCR of the TCR CDR3. Each CDR3 protein is one row after TCRdb ran MiXCR on the multiplex PCR reads. The sample lists more than 500,000 distinct CDR3 sequences, about 16% seen once, with 25% to 35% in the top ten. Specimen: blood. All receptors come from a woman in her 30s with Graves' ophthalmopathy.

This clonotype was recorded at least ten times. The chain links TRBV2 to TRBJ2-7; no clear D. Germline lookup yields CDR1 SNHLY and CDR2 FYNNEI. The CDR3 consists of 11 residues. The ends were cut back, 7 bases at V and 6 bases at J, with 10 bases in the middle. DNA for the CDR3: TGTGCCAGCACGGTGGTTTCCGAGCAGTACTTC. It is translated as CASTVVSEQYF.

In the case of this clonotype: Being one base from a much bigger clone, this may be a read error. The rearrangement joins TRBV28 to TRBJ2-1; D remains ambiguous. CDR1 and CDR2 (germline): MDHEN, SYDVKM. There are 15 residues in the CDR3. The CDR3 DNA is TGTGCCAACAGTTTATTGGAGAGCTCCTACAATGAGCAGTTCTTC. It specifies CANSLLESSYNEQFF.

The chain couples TRBV10-3 to TRBJ2-4, with 9 bases aligning to TRBD1. Germline lookup yields CDR1 ENHRY and CDR2 SYGVKD. CDR3 length: 15 amino acids. With V trimmed by 2 bases and J by 7 bases, 6 bases remained unmatched. This CDR3 reads CAISEGGQGGNIQYF. The CDR3 DNA is TGTGCCATCAGTGAGGGGGGACAGGGCGGGAACATTCAGTACTTC.

This clonotype has only a few counts. This chain joins TRBV10-3 and TRBJ2-1, with 8 bases aligning to TRBD2. The germline V gene has CDR1 ENHRY and CDR2 SYGVKD. The CDR3 is 14 amino acids. V shed 3 bases and J 6 bases; nucleotides not matched to a gene: 4. The CDR3 region has the DNA TGTGCCATCAGTGATAGCGGGACCTGCAATGAGCAGTTCTTC. Protein: CAISDSGTCNEQFF.

This clonotype has only a few counts. The chain employs TRBV4-3 and TRBJ1-3; possible D gene TRBD1, 6 bases. Per germline, CDR1 LGHNA and CDR2 YSLEER. Trimming pared 3 bases from V and 4 bases from J, leaving 13 bases between. CDR3 length: 15 residues. DNA of the CDR3: TGCGCCAGCAGCCAGGAGAACCAGGGGGGAAACACCATATATTTT. This translates into CASSQENQGGNTIYF.

J is TRBJ2-1 and V is TRBV6-5; the match to TRBD2 covers 7 bases. V lost 2 bases, J lost 2 bases, and 3 bases stayed unmatched. Germline assignment: CDR1 MNHEY and CDR2 SVGAGI. This CDR3 comprises 15 residues. The CDR3 DNA sequence: TGTGCCAGCAGTTACGGGGGAGGGCCCTACAATGAGCAGTTCTTC. Its protein is CASSYGGGPYNEQFF.

This clonotype was recorded at least ten times. The genes are TRBV29-1 and TRBJ2-1; weak D call: TRBD2 (6 bases). Between the trimmed V and J ends, which lost 0 bases and 7 bases, there was a span of 10 bases. The CDR3 consists of 13 residues. CDR1 and CDR2 from the germline V gene are SQVTM and ANQGSEA. This CDR3 is CSVEDGRDNEQFF. In nucleotides, the CDR3 is TGCAGCGTTGAAGATGGGCGGGATAATGAGCAGTTCTTC.

This chain links TRBV6-1 with TRBJ1-2; unclear D gene. V lost 5 bases and J 5 bases, leaving 3 bases between the germline ends. The CDR3 totals 10 residues. From germline, CDR1 is MNHNS and CDR2 SASEGT. For the CDR3, the DNA is TGTGCCAGCAGTCAGTATGGCTACACCTTC. Translation: CASSQYGYTF.

This clonotype has ten or more counts. The chain combines TRBV12-3 or TRBV12-4 with TRBJ2-7; the D is unclear. This CDR3 region has 15 residues. V was cut by 4 bases and J by 2 bases, with 15 bases left in between. CDR3 DNA sequence: TGTGCCAGCAGTTCCCCTCGACTCGCGCCCTACGAGCAGTACTTC. Encoded protein: CASSSPRLAPYEQYF.

The chain couples TRBV13 to TRBJ1-6; D remains ambiguous. Germline-derived CDR1 and CDR2 are PRHDT and FYEKMQ (reference sequence). The CDR3 runs 15 residues. The ends were cut back, 0 bases at V and 2 bases at J, with 5 bases in the middle. The CDR3 DNA follows: TGTGCCAGCAGCTTAGGCCAGGCCTATAATTCACCCCTCCACTTT. This gives the protein CASSLGQAYNSPLHF.

This clonotype has at least ten counts. The chain recombines TRBV6-1 with TRBJ2-3; 13 nucleotides line up with TRBD2. Germline V lookup: CDR1 MNHNS, CDR2 SASEGT. The CDR3 has 18 amino acids. Trimming took 4 bases from V and 1 from J; bases not matched to a gene: 8. For the CDR3, the DNA is TGTGCCAGCAGTGTTTTACTAGCGGGAGGGTTTGGCACAGATACGCAGTATTTT. It translates to CASSVLLAGGFGTDTQYF.

This clonotype was seen repeatedly, ten times or more. The chain has TRBV5-6 and TRBJ2-3, with 7 nucleotides matching TRBD2. V lost 7 bases to trimming and J lost 1 base; unmatched junction nucleotides: 3. The CDR3 extends over 13 amino acids. From germline, CDR1 is SGHDT and CDR2 YYEEEE. Written as DNA, the CDR3 is TGTGCCAGCCGGGACTACCGCACAGATACGCAGTATTTT. Its translation is CASRDYRTDTQYF.

This clonotype was detected only a few times. This sequence joins TRBV7-9 and TRBJ1-2; maybe TRBD1 (6 bases). The CDR3 contains 12 residues. Germline V gives CDR1 SEHNR, CDR2 FQNEAQ (reference sequence). Trimming left V 4 bases short and J 5 bases short, with 8 bases between. DNA for the CDR3: TGTGCCAGCAGCTCGGACAGTTATGGCTACACCTTC. This gives the protein CASSSDSYGYTF.

Many counts were recorded for this clonotype. This chain joins TRBV20-1 and TRBJ2-1; perhaps TRBD2 as D (5 bases). Germline V lookup: CDR1 DFQATT, CDR2 SNEGSKA (reference sequence). V gave up 1 base and J gave up 3 bases, with 13 bases separating them. This CDR3 has 15 residues. The CDR3 here is CSARAASPLYNEQFF. CDR3 DNA: TGCAGTGCTAGAGCTGCTAGCCCCCTCTACAATGAGCAGTTCTTC.

This clonotype was found many times. The rearrangement links TRBV20-1 to TRBJ1-5, with a possible D match to TRBD1 (5 bases). This CDR3 spans 12 amino acids. V shed 5 bases and J shed 5 bases, with 10 bases lying between them. CDR1 is DFQATT, CDR2 SNEGSKA, per germline (reference sequence). CDR3 region: CSARGADQPQHF. The CDR3 region has the DNA TGCAGTGCTCGCGGGGCTGATCAGCCCCAGCATTTT.

This clonotype was observed at least ten times. The chain uses TRBV3-1 and TRBJ2-4; a possible D gene is TRBD2 (6 bases). Germline V lookup: CDR1 LGHDT, CDR2 YNNKEL (reference sequence). The ends were cut back, 0 bases at V and 4 bases at J, with 7 bases in the middle. CDR3 length: 14 amino acids. The chain's CDR3 is CASSQDGTKNIQYF. CDR3 bases: TGTGCCAGCAGCCAAGACGGGACTAAAAACATTCAGTACTTC.

This clonotype appeared many times. CDR3 protein: CSARGRTANYGYTF. In nucleotides, the CDR3 is TGCAGTGCTAGAGGCCGGACAGCTAACTATGGCTACACCTTC. The chain employs TRBV20-1 and TRBJ1-2; possible D gene TRBD1, 6 bases. The CDR3 length is 14 residues. The germline CDR1 and CDR2 sequences are DFQATT and SNEGSKA (reference sequence). V lost 1 base to trimming and J lost 0 bases, with 9 bases between them.